The TCR beta chain under discussion was sequenced for a study of cytomegalovirus exposure and HLA in healthy donors. About this clone: The antigen remains undetermined.

General study findings and limits: Listed as cytomegalovirus-associated were 150 to 200 TCR beta chains. Most TCR sequences showed up rarely, but some public TCRs showed up in many donors. It was found in a later analysis that first-cohort TCR clusters tended to co-occur in the 100 to 150 validation repertoires.

The CDR3 loop spans 15 amino acids. V was cut by 0 bases and J by 4 bases, with 13 bases left in between. Per the germline V gene, CDR1 is SGDLS and CDR2 is YYNGEE. Measured with immunoSEQ multiplex PCR; TCRdb has only the in-frame clones, and not every one. This table holds 300,000 to 350,000 clones, around 90% found once. The origin of this receptor is a man younger than 45 in good health and CMV-seronegative. Sequenced sample: PBMCs. The chain links TRBV9 to TRBJ1-1, with unresolved D. For the CDR3, the DNA is TGTGCCAGCAGCGTAGACGGGAGGGAGGCCACTGAAGCTTTCTTT. This translates into CASSVDGREATEAFF.